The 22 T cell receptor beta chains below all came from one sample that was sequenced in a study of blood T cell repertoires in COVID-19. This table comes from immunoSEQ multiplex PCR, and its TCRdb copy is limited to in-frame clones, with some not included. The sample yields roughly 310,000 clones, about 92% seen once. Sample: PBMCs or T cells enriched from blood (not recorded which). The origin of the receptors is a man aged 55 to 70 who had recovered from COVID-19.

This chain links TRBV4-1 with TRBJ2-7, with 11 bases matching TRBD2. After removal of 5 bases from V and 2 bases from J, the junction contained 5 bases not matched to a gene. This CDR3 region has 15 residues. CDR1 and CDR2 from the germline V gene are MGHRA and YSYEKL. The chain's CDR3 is CASSSLAGGPYEQYF. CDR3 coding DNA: TGCGCCAGCAGCTCTCTAGCGGGAGGACCCTACGAGCAGTACTTC.

The chain's CDR3 is CASSQVVGQAYEQYF. The CDR3 DNA reads as TGCGCCAGCAGCCAAGTGGTTGGACAGGCGTACGAGCAGTACTTC. The genes are TRBV4-3 and TRBJ2-7; 7 bases match TRBD1. V was pared by 1 base and J by 4 bases, with 7 bases of the junction left unmatched. Germline values: CDR1 LGHNA, CDR2 YSLEER. The CDR3 loop spans 15 amino acids.

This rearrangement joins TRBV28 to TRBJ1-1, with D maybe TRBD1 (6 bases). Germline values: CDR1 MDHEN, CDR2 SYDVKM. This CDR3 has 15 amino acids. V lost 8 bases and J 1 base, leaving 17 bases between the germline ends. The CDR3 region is CASLGGGQTNTEAFF. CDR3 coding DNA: TGTGCCAGCCTTGGCGGCGGACAGACGAACACTGAAGCTTTCTTT.

CDR3: CASSLTSAGEQYF. As DNA, the CDR3 is TGCGCCAGCAGCTTGACTAGCGCGGGGGAGCAGTACTTC. The chain uses TRBV5-1 and TRBJ2-7; 7 bases are a match to TRBD2. Germline lookup yields CDR1 SGHRS and CDR2 YFSETQ. This CDR3 region has 13 residues. Germline trimming cut 1 base from V and 7 bases from J; bases unmatched to any gene: 5.

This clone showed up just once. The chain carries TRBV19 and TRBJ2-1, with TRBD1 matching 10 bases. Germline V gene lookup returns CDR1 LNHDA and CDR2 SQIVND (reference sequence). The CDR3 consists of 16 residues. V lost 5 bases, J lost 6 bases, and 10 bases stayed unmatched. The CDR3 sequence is CASSGGQGKARNEQFF. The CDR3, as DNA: TGTGCCAGTAGTGGGGGACAGGGGAAGGCTCGCAATGAGCAGTTCTTC.

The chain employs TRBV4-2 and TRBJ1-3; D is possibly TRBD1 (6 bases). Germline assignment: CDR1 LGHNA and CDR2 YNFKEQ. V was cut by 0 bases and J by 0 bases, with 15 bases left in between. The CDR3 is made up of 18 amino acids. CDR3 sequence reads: CASSQDWMGQRSGNTIYF. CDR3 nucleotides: TGTGCCAGCAGCCAAGATTGGATGGGACAACGCTCTGGAAACACCATATATTTT.

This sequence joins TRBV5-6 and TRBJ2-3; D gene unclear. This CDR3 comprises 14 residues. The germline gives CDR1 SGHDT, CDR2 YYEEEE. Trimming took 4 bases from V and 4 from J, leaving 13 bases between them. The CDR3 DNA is TGTGCCAGCAGCCCTCCCAGTTTCCCAGATACGCAGTATTTT. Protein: CASSPPSFPDTQYF.

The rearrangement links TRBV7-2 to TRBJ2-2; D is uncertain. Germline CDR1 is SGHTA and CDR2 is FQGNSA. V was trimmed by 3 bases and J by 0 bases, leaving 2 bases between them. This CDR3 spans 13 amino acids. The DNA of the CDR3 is TGTGCCAGCAGCTTTACGAACACCGGGGAGCTGTTTTTT. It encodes CASSFTNTGELFF.

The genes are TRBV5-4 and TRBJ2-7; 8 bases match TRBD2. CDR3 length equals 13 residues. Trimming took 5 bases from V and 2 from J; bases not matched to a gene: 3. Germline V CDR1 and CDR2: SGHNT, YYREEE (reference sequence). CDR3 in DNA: TGTGCCAGCAGTTCCGGGAGGGCCTACGAGCAGTACTTC. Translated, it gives CASSSGRAYEQYF.

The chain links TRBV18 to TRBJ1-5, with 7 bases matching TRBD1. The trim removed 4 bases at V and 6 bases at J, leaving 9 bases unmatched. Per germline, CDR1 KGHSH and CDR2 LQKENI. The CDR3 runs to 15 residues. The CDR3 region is CASSRTTGVAQPQHF. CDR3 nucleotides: TGTGCCAGCTCACGGACCACAGGGGTGGCTCAGCCCCAGCATTTT. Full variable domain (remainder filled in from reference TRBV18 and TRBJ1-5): NAGVMQNPRHLVRRRGQEARLRCSPMKGHSHVYWYRQLPEEGLKFMVYLQKENIIDESGMPKERFSAEFPKEGPSILRIQQVVRGDSAAYFCASSRTTGVAQPQHFGDGTRLSIL.

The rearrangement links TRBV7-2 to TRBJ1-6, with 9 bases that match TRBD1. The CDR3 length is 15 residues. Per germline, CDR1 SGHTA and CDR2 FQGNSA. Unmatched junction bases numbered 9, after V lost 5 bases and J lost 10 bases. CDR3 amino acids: CASSPKTGGGSPLHF. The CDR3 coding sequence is TGTGCCAGCAGCCCAAAGACAGGGGGGGGATCACCCCTCCACTTT.

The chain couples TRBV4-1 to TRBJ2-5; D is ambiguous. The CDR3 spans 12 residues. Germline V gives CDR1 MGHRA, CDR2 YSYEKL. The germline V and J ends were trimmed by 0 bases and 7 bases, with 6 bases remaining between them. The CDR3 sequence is CASSQDLRTQYF. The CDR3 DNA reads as TGCGCCAGCAGCCAAGATCTTAGGACCCAGTACTTC.

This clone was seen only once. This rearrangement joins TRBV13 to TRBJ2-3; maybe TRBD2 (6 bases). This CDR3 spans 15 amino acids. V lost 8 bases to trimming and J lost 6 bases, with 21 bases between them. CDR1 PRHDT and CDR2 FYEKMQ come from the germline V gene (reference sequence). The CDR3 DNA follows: TGTGCCAGCTGCCCAGGAGGGTCTCATGCGGATACGCAGTATTTT. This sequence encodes CASCPGGSHADTQYF.

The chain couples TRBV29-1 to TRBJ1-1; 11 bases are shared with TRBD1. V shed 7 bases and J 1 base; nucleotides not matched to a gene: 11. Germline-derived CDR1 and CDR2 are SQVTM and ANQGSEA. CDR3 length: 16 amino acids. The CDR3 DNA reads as TGCAGCGAGTCCCGGACAGGGGGCCGAAGGAACACTGAAGCTTTCTTT. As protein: CSESRTGGRRNTEAFF.

The CDR3 nucleotides are TGTGCCAGCAGCCCAACAACGAGGGCGGGTAGTAATGAGCAGTTCTTC. Translated: CASSPTTRAGSNEQFF. The rearrangement links TRBV11-1 to TRBJ2-1, with D possibly TRBD2 on 5 matching bases. CDR1 is SGHAT and CDR2 is FQDESV in the germline V gene (reference sequence). V lost 5 bases and J 7 bases, leaving 21 bases between the germline ends. This CDR3 region has 16 residues. The full variable domain, its missing parts supplied by reference TRBV11-1 and TRBJ2-1, is EAEVAQSPRYKITEKSQAVAFWCDPISGHATLYWYRQILGQGPELLVQFQDESVVDDSQLPKDRFSAERLKGVDSTLKIQPAELGDSAMYLCASSPTTRAGSNEQFFGPGTRLTVL.

CDR3 in amino acids: CASSPGLGGAAGWYTF. The CDR3 DNA sequence: TGTGCCAGCAGCCCGGGCCTGGGTGGGGCCGCAGGGTGGTACACCTTC. The chain joins TRBV7-9 to TRBJ1-2; a possible D gene is TRBD1 (5 bases). Germline V lookup: CDR1 SEHNR, CDR2 FQNEAQ (reference sequence). V lost 5 bases to trimming and J lost 11 bases, with 27 bases between them. The CDR3 contains 16 residues.

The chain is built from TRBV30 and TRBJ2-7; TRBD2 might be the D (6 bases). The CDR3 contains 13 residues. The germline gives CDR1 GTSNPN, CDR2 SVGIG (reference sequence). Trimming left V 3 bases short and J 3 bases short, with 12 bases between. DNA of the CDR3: TGTGCCTGGAGGCGACCCGGGAGCTACGAGCAGTACTTC. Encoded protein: CAWRRPGSYEQYF.

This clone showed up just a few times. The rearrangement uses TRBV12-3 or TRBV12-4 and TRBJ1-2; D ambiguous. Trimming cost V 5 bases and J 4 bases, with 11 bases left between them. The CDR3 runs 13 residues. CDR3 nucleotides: TGTGCCAGCAGTCCGAGTGGGAGCTATGGCTACACCTTC. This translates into CASSPSGSYGYTF.

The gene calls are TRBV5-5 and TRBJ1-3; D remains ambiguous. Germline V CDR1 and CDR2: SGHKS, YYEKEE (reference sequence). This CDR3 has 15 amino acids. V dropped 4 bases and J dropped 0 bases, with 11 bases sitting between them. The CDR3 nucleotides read TGTGCCAGCAGCCCGCGGCTAATCTCTGGAAACACCATATATTTT. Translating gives CASSPRLISGNTIYF.

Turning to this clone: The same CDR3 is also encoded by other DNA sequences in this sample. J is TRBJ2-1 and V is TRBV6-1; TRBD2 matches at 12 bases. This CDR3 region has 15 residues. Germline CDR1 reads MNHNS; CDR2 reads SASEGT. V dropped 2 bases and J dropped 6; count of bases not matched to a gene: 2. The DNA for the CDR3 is TGTGCCAGCAGTGAACGGACTAGCGGGATCAATGAGCAGTTCTTC. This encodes CASSERTSGINEQFF.

The CDR3 DNA follows: TGTGCCAGCAGACTTTTACGACAGGGGGACACTGAAGCTTTCTTT. Its translation is CASRLLRQGDTEAFF. This rearrangement joins TRBV7-8 to TRBJ1-1, with 9 nucleotides matching TRBD1. The germline V gene encodes CDR1 SGHVS and CDR2 FQNEAQ. This CDR3 region has 15 residues. Germline trimming cut 6 bases from V and 3 bases from J; bases unmatched to any gene: 8.

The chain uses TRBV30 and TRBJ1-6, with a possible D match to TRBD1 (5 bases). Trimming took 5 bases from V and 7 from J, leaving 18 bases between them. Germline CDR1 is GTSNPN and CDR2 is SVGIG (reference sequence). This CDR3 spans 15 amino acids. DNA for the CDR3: TGTGCCTGGGGGGTCGAGACAGCACGAAATTCACCCCTCCACTTT. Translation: CAWGVETARNSPLHF.